These T cell receptor beta chains were read from a single sample in a study of T cell responses to AZD1222 COVID-19 vaccine. Libraries were prepared by immunoSEQ multiplex PCR; TCRdb keeps only in-frame clonotypes and omits some of them. The table has about 140,000 clones, around 90% seen once. Here the sequenced sample was peripheral blood, taken 28 days after the second AZD1222 dose. These TCRs come from an adult who received the AZD1222 COVID-19 vaccine. The CDR3 runs from the conserved cysteine through the conserved F or W. Each record gives: clone size, J gene, D gene, V gene, CDR3 DNA, CDR3 protein. A D gene is named only where the DNA matches it firmly. A row's size may be missing; if present it is once, few, many or a size class.

>.|TRBJ1-2|TRBD1|TRBV5-4
TGTGCCAGCAGCCCAGACAGGGGGCAGGTCTATGGCTACACCTTC
CASSPDRGQVYGYTF
>.|TRBJ2-1|.|TRBV5-6
TGTGCCAGCAGCTCGTTGACGGGGGGCCGCTACAATGAGCAGTTCTTC
CASSSLTGGRYNEQFF
>.|TRBJ1-3|.|TRBV7-9
TGTGCCAGCAGCTCCAGCGGACAGGGAAACACCATATATTTT
CASSSSGQGNTIYF
>few|TRBJ2-1|TRBD2|TRBV19
TGTGCCAGTAGCCTTAGCGGGGTCGGGGACAATGAGCAGTTCTTC
CASSLSGVGDNEQFF
>.|TRBJ2-7|.|TRBV3-1/TRBV3-2
TGTGCCAGCAGCCAAGTTGGCGGCCGGGTTCCCTACGAGCAGTACTTC
CASSQVGGRVPYEQYF
>.|TRBJ1-2|TRBD1|TRBV4-1
TGCGCCAGCAGCCAAGACGGGGTGGGACAGGTCGGCTACACCTTC
CASSQDGVGQVGYTF
>.|TRBJ2-7|TRBD1|TRBV19
TGTGCCAGTAGTAAAAGACAAAGACAGGGGTACGAGCAGTACTTC
CASSKRQRQGYEQYF
>.|TRBJ2-7|.|TRBV6-5
TGTGCCAGCAGGAAGGCCTCTTCCTACGAGCAGTACTTC
CASRKASSYEQYF
>.|TRBJ1-6|TRBD1|TRBV28
TGTGCCAGCAGTTCGACAACGCCGAAACCCGGGACAGGGGGCTATTCACCCCTCCACTTT
CASSSTTPKPGTGGYSPLHF
>.|TRBJ1-5|.|TRBV28
TGTGCCAGCAGCTTAACGGGCAATCAGCCCCAGCATTTT
CASSLTGNQPQHF
>.|TRBJ1-5|.|TRBV30
TGTGCCTGGAGCCCCGGTGGCGGTAGCAATCAGCCCCAGCATTTT
CAWSPGGGSNQPQHF
>medium-sized|TRBJ2-1|TRBD2|TRBV19
TGTGCCAGTAGTTACGATAGCGGGGGGGGCAGTGAGCAGTTCTTC
CASSYDSGGGSEQFF
>.|TRBJ2-7|.|TRBV5-3
TGTGCCAGAAGCACACGGGTCCTAGGCGAGCAGTACTTC
CARSTRVLGEQYF
>.|TRBJ2-7|TRBD2|TRBV7-6
TGTGCCAGCAGCTTAGCGTCTCCTTGGGAGGGGTACGAGCAGTACTTC
CASSLASPWEGYEQYF
>.|TRBJ1-2|TRBD1|TRBV10-3
TGTGCCATCACCCCGGGACAGGGGGGCCACTATGGCTACACCTTC
CAITPGQGGHYGYTF
>.|TRBJ1-2|TRBD1|TRBV10-1
TGCGCCAGCAGTGAGTCGGGCCGACAGGGAGGTGGCTACACCTTC
CASSESGRQGGGYTF
>.|TRBJ2-1|.|TRBV19
TGTGCCAGTAGTATCAGGGGGGCGCCTCCCAATGAGCAGTTCTTC
CASSIRGAPPNEQFF
>.|TRBJ2-2|.|TRBV6-5
TGTGCCAGCCCGCTCCGGCAGGGTCAAGGCGGGGAGCTGTTTTTT
CASPLRQGQGGELFF
>.|TRBJ1-2|.|TRBV7-2
TGTGCCAGCAGCTTAGTAGGACCGGGGTATGGCTACACCTTC
CASSLVGPGYGYTF
>.|TRBJ2-7|.|TRBV5-1
TGCGCCAGCAGCTTAGACGCTCAGGGGTACGAGCAGTACTTC
CASSLDAQGYEQYF
>.|TRBJ2-7|.|TRBV9
TGTGCCAGCAGCGTAGGGGGGCCAGACTACGAGCAGTACTTC
CASSVGGPDYEQYF
>.|TRBJ2-3|.|TRBV5-1
TGCGCCAGCAGCCCCCGACTAGCAGATACGCAGTATTTT
CASSPRLADTQYF
>few|TRBJ1-5|.|TRBV6-6
TGTGCCAGCACGAGGGGGGGGAACAATCAGCCCCAGCATTTT
CASTRGGNNQPQHF
>.|TRBJ1-1|.|TRBV5-4
TGTGCCAGCAGCTTCGATGGCACGGAAGCTTTCTTT
CASSFDGTEAFF
>.|TRBJ2-2|TRBD1|TRBV27
TGTGCCAGCAGCAAGACAGGGCGAGGGACCGGGGAGCTGTTTTTT
CASSKTGRGTGELFF
>.|TRBJ1-6|TRBD1|TRBV5-4
TGTGCCAGCAGCCGGGAAGATCCAACCGGGACAGCGATTAATTCACCCCTCCACTTT
CASSREDPTGTAINSPLHF
>.|TRBJ1-4|.|TRBV19
TGTGCCAGTAAAGTTCATGGGGATGAAAAACTGTTTTTT
CASKVHGDEKLFF
>.|TRBJ2-1|TRBD1|TRBV28
TGTGCCAGCAGTTTAGGGGACAGATACAATGAGCAGTTCTTC
CASSLGDRYNEQFF
>.|TRBJ1-2|.|TRBV6-5
TGTGCCAGCAGTCCGGAGAATTTCTATGGCTACACCTTC
CASSPENFYGYTF
>once|TRBJ1-1|TRBD1|TRBV7-3
TGTGCCAGCAGCAGGGACAGGGTGAACACTGAAGCTTTCTTT
CASSRDRVNTEAFF
>.|TRBJ2-3|.|TRBV19
TGTGCCAGTAGTATGGGGCAAGTTATCACAGATACGCAGTATTTT
CASSMGQVITDTQYF
>.|TRBJ1-6|.|TRBV11-2
TGTGCCAGCAGCCCACCCGCGGATAATTCACCCCTCCACTTT
CASSPPADNSPLHF
>.|TRBJ2-2|.|TRBV3-1/TRBV3-2
TGTGCCAGCAGCCAAGAAGGAAACAGGTTTACCGGGGAGCTGTTTTTT
CASSQEGNRFTGELFF
>.|TRBJ1-5|.|TRBV30
TGTGCCTGGAGTGTACTCCAGGGGCAGCCCCAGCATTTT
CAWSVLQGQPQHF
>.|TRBJ2-7|.|TRBV6-1
TGTGCCAGCAGTGAGGCAGGCAACGGCCCCTACGAGCAGTACTTC
CASSEAGNGPYEQYF
>.|TRBJ2-1|.|TRBV4-3
TGCGCCAGCAGCGGTATGGTAGCGAGAGACAATGAGCAGTTCTTC
CASSGMVARDNEQFF